One sample yielded the 7 T cell receptor beta chains listed below, sequenced in a study of T cell changes during pregnancy in multiple sclerosis (dated by TCRdb to between 2018 and 2021). The library was built by means of the immunoSEQ multiplex PCR assay. TCRdb carries this immuneACCESS record with in-frame sequences only. Its versions omit some clonotypes, under half of them owing to an unresolved V gene in the studies checked, with the rest unexplained. The sample records 69,000 or so clones, 75% to 95% of which are singletons. Together, the top ten hold about 0.27% of the sample. The sequences come from CD4+ T cells from peripheral blood mononuclear cells, collected in the third trimester of pregnancy. The receptors come from a female donor in good health, enrolled as a control in a pregnancy study.

The V gene is TRBV29-1, the J gene TRBJ2-3; D is perhaps TRBD1 (5 bases). Looked up from germline, CDR1 is SQVTM and CDR2 is ANQGSEA. This CDR3 is built from 14 residues. V lost 4 bases, J lost 0 bases, and 11 bases lay in between. The CDR3 coding sequence is TGCAGCGTTGGGGGCAGGGTCAGCACAGATACGCAGTATTTT. This codes for CSVGGRVSTDTQYF.

This chain connects TRBV18 to TRBJ1-1; weak D call: TRBD1 (5 bases). Trimming took off 2 bases at V and 3 bases at J, with 10 bases between the two ends. The CDR3 is 14 residues long. Germline V gives CDR1 KGHSH, CDR2 LQKENI. The CDR3 coding sequence is TGTGCCAGCTCACCAACAGGCGGGGACACTGAAGCTTTCTTT. Amino acids: CASSPTGGDTEAFF.

This chain uses TRBV5-1 with TRBJ1-1; D perhaps matches TRBD1 (6 bases). Per germline, CDR1 SGHRS and CDR2 YFSETQ. Trimming left V 1 base short and J 4 bases short, with 14 bases between. The CDR3 extends over 15 amino acids. In DNA, the CDR3 is TGCGCCAGCAGCTTGTCACAGGGAGGGACCACTGAAGCTTTCTTT. Its translation is CASSLSQGGTTEAFF.

A few counts support this clone. This chain joins TRBV5-6 and TRBJ1-4; D is possibly TRBD1 (6 bases). CDR1 is SGHDT, CDR2 YYEEEE, per germline. V was trimmed by 4 bases and J by 8 bases, leaving 15 bases between them. This CDR3 has 14 amino acids. This CDR3 is CASSPGAEWEKLFF. The CDR3 coding sequence is TGTGCCAGCAGCCCAGGGGCAGAGTGGGAAAAACTGTTTTTT.

V usage is TRBV2 and J usage is TRBJ1-4; D is uncertain. CDR1 and CDR2 (germline): SNHLY, FYNNEI. The length of the CDR3 is 11 residues. V was shortened by 10 bases and J by 7 bases, with 10 bases between the two germline ends. This CDR3 is CANSEGEKLFF. CDR3 nucleotide sequence: TGTGCCAACTCCGAGGGTGAAAAACTGTTTTTT. The full variable domain, rest sourced from reference TRBV2 and TRBJ1-4, is EPEVTQTPSHQVTQMGQEVILRCVPISNHLYFYWYRQILGQKVEFLVSFYNNEISEKSEIFDDQFSVERPDGSNFTLKIRSTKLEDSAMYFCANSEGEKLFFGSGTQLSVL.

The chain couples TRBV19 to TRBJ2-2; TRBD1 agrees at 7 bases. CDR1 LNHDA and CDR2 SQIVND come from the germline V gene (reference sequence). V gave up 5 bases and J gave up 0 bases; unmatched junction bases: 6. The CDR3 length is 16 residues. CDR3 sequence (DNA): TGTGCCAGTAGTCCGCACGACAGGGCGAACACCGGGGAGCTGTTTTTT. Amino acids: CASSPHDRANTGELFF. Full variable domain (rest looked up from reference TRBV19 and TRBJ2-2): DGGITQSPKYLFRKEGQNVTLSCEQNLNHDAMYWYRQDPGQGLRLIYYSQIVNDFQKGDIAEGYSVSREKKESFPLTVTSAQKNPTAFYLCASSPHDRANTGELFFGEGSRLTVL.

This chain links TRBV7-9 with TRBJ2-7; 7 nucleotides align to TRBD2. The germline V gene encodes CDR1 SEHNR and CDR2 FQNEAQ (reference sequence). The CDR3 covers 13 residues. After removal of 0 bases from V and 5 bases from J, the junction contained 1 base not matched to a gene. CDR3 amino acids: CASSLAGGDEQYF. CDR3 DNA sequence: TGTGCCAGCAGCTTAGCGGGGGGGGACGAGCAGTACTTC. The whole variable domain, filled in from reference TRBV7-9 and TRBJ2-7, reads DTGVSQNPRHKITKRGQNVTFRCDPISEHNRLYWYRQTLGQGPEFLTYFQNEAQLEKSRLLSDRFSAERPKGSFSTLEIQRTEQGDSAMYLCASSLAGGDEQYFGPGTRLTVT.